Sequencing of this T cell receptor beta chain was carried out in a study of blood T cell repertoires in COVID-19. About the study: The samples span acute and convalescent COVID-19 from the United States, Italy and Spain.

Cohorts were assigned according to the clinical history that participants reported. Donors in Cohort 3 who had recovered were those with two negative PCRs, healthcare professional clearance, or resolution of their symptoms. In the original analysis: Estimation of nucleated cell counts relied on the amplification of reference gene primers. The protocol was immunoSEQ multiplex PCR, while the TCRdb copy is restricted to in-frame clones and leaves out a portion. That table gives V, J and clone size, and the DNA gave D and trimming. The sample contains around 170,000 clones, roughly 87% of which appear only once. The CDR3 contains 14 residues. The V gene lost 3 bases and the J gene lost 2 bases, with 9 bases spanning the gap. Germline V gene data show CDR1 as WNHNN and CDR2 as SYGVQD (reference sequence).

This receptor was identified in a woman aged 50 to 60 who had recovered from COVID-19. Specimen: PBMCs or T cells enriched from blood (not recorded which). V is TRBV10-1 and J is TRBJ2-3; weak D call: TRBD2 (6 bases). The CDR3 spells CASSDSGPTDTQYF. In nucleotides, the CDR3 is TGCGCCAGCAGTGATAGCGGACCCACAGATACGCAGTATTTT.